What follows are 12 T cell receptor beta chains derived from one specimen sequenced in a study of blood T cell repertoires in COVID-19. Repertoires were generated with immunoSEQ multiplex PCR, while TCRdb's copy carries only in-frame clones and drops some. Of about 200,000 clones in the sample, about 85% were seen once. Sequencing was done on a sample of peripheral blood. These receptors were collected from a woman older than 75 with acute or convalescent COVID-19.

The chain uses TRBV11-2 and TRBJ1-1, with 10 bases identical to TRBD1. CDR3 length: 15 residues. Germline CDR1 reads SGHAT; CDR2 reads FQNNGV. V gave up 5 bases and J gave up 5 bases; unmatched junction bases: 8. In DNA form, the CDR3 reads TGTGCCAGCAGCAGCGACAGGGGGCGGTGGACTGAAGCTTTCTTT. This codes for CASSSDRGRWTEAFF.

On this clone: The identical CDR3 is also encoded by other nucleotide sequences in the sample. This chain joins TRBV18 and TRBJ1-2, with a tentative D call TRBD1 (5 bases). The CDR3 consists of 13 residues. The V end was cut by 2 bases, the J end by 2 bases, with 6 bases between. Looked up from germline, CDR1 is KGHSH and CDR2 is LQKENI. The CDR3 DNA sequence: TGTGCCAGCTCACCAGACAGAAACTATGGCTACACCTTC. As protein: CASSPDRNYGYTF.

The sample holds one count of this clone. The chain recombines TRBV6-1 with TRBJ1-4, with D unclear. From germline, CDR1 is MNHNS and CDR2 SASEGT. CDR3 length: 15 residues. Trimming removed 2 bases from V and 4 bases from J, with 11 bases in between. CDR3 in DNA: TGTGCCAGCAGTGAACGTCTCAGCGGTAATGAAAAACTGTTTTTT. Translation: CASSERLSGNEKLFF.

The chain employs TRBV27 and TRBJ1-2; 9 bases map to TRBD1. Trimming at V came to 10 bases and at J to 3 bases, leaving 9 bases not matched to a gene. Germline V CDR1 and CDR2: MNHEY, SMNVEV (reference sequence). The length of the CDR3 is 14 residues. As DNA, the CDR3 is TGTGCCACCAGGGTGGACAGGGGTGACTATGGCTACACCTTC. Protein: CATRVDRGDYGYTF.

The chain links TRBV28 to TRBJ1-1; D is unclear. The CDR3 spans 12 residues. Trimming cost V 3 bases and J 4 bases, with 6 bases left between them. CDR1 MDHEN and CDR2 SYDVKM come from the germline V gene. Here the CDR3 reads CASSFGSTEAFF. The CDR3 coding sequence is TGTGCCAGCAGTTTTGGTAGCACTGAAGCTTTCTTT.

The J gene is TRBJ2-7, the V gene TRBV29-1; D unclear. Germline CDR1 is SQVTM and CDR2 is ANQGSEA. This CDR3 region has 11 residues. Trimming shortened V by 6 bases and J by 2 bases, and 8 bases separated the two germline ends. The chain's CDR3 is CSVLRAYEQYF. Written as DNA, the CDR3 is TGCAGCGTATTACGGGCCTACGAGCAGTACTTC.

Concerning this clone: At the DNA level, this CDR3 is encoded by other sequences in the same sample as well. V usage is TRBV14 and J usage is TRBJ1-2; no clear D. This CDR3 spans 13 amino acids. V dropped 1 base and J dropped 2 bases, with 5 bases sitting between them. Germline-derived CDR1 and CDR2 are SGHDN and FVKESK. Written as DNA, the CDR3 is TGTGCCAGCAGCCAAGGACAAAACTATGGCTACACCTTC. This gives the protein CASSQGQNYGYTF.

The V gene is TRBV28, the J gene TRBJ1-5; 9 bases agree with TRBD1. From germline, CDR1 is MDHEN and CDR2 SYDVKM. The ends lost 6 bases at V and 8 bases at J; junction bases unmatched: 11. The CDR3 length is 15 residues. The CDR3 DNA reads as TGTGCCAGCAGCGATCCCGGGACAGGGAGGGAGCCCCAGCATTTT. Protein sequence: CASSDPGTGREPQHF.

The V gene is TRBV6-2 or TRBV6-3, the J gene TRBJ1-1, with 8 bases fitting TRBD1. The germline CDR1 and CDR2 sequences are MNHEY and SVGEGT. The V segment lost 5 bases and the J segment 4 bases; nucleotides outside the gene matches: 12. This CDR3 is built from 16 residues. Here the CDR3 DNA reads TGTGCCAGCAGTCCGGGTGGACAGGGACGGGCCACTGAAGCTTTCTTT. Residues: CASSPGGQGRATEAFF.

The V call is TRBV29-1, the J call TRBJ1-2; no definite D call. The V end was cut by 4 bases, the J end by 0 bases, with 9 bases between. The CDR3 spans 13 residues. Germline assignment: CDR1 SQVTM and CDR2 ANQGSEA. CDR3 residues: CSVGLGANYGYTF. In DNA, the CDR3 is TGCAGCGTTGGACTCGGGGCTAACTATGGCTACACCTTC.

The rearrangement links TRBV12-5 to TRBJ1-5, with TRBD1 matching 7 bases. The CDR3 loop spans 16 amino acids. The germline gives CDR1 LGHNT, CDR2 FRNRAP. V lost 6 bases, J lost 9 bases, and 17 bases stayed unmatched. CDR3 in amino acids: CASGLYHGTAYPPQHF. As DNA, the CDR3 is TGTGCTAGTGGCCTCTACCACGGGACAGCGTACCCGCCCCAGCATTTT.

Only one count was recorded for this clone. J is TRBJ1-2 and V is TRBV28; TRBD1 aligns across 7 bases. Germline values: CDR1 MDHEN, CDR2 SYDVKM. V lost 5 bases and J lost 5; bases outside the gene matches: 11. The CDR3 is 15 residues long. CDR3 sequence: CASSPSGTVPYGYTF. In nucleotides, the CDR3 is TGTGCCAGCAGTCCTTCAGGGACAGTTCCATATGGCTACACCTTC.